A selection of T cell receptor beta chains follows, all from one sample in a study of breast tumors, draining lymph nodes, adjacent tissues. Using its own MiXCR run on the multiplex PCR reads, TCRdb lists one record per CDR3 protein. The table has 250,000 or so distinct CDR3 sequences, about 30% seen once. Sequenced sample: axillary lymph node tissue. Source of these receptors: a female donor with breast cancer. Some clones in this sample may be carry-over from other donors' samples. The conserved cysteine and the conserved F or W are not part of the CDR3 here.

J gene: TRBJ2-1
V gene: TRBV7-8
CDR3 protein: ASSLVLAGGSRGSYNEQF

J gene: TRBJ2-3
V gene: TRBV7-3
CDR3 protein: ASSSGLAGADTQY

J gene: TRBJ1-5
V gene: TRBV20-1
CDR3 protein: SARGGGGQPQH

J gene: TRBJ1-2
V gene: TRBV27
CDR3 protein: ASSLEGEGYT

J gene: TRBJ2-1
V gene: TRBV2
CDR3 protein: ASSEESSGRVGYNEQF

J gene: TRBJ1-5
V gene: TRBV7-3
CDR3 protein: ASSPPGRHGEGSNQPQH

J gene: TRBJ2-5
V gene: TRBV19
CDR3 protein: ASTNGGDETQY

J gene: TRBJ1-4
V gene: TRBV29-1
CDR3 protein: SVTQGMGEKLF

J gene: TRBJ1-2
V gene: TRBV6-5
CDR3 protein: ASSYEGNYGYT

J gene: TRBJ1-3
V gene: TRBV2
CDR3 protein: ASSPTRAVSGNTIY

J gene: TRBJ2-5
V gene: TRBV2
CDR3 protein: ASSEARWDETQY

J gene: TRBJ1-6
V gene: TRBV27
CDR3 protein: ASSLTYNSPLH

J gene: TRBJ2-1
V gene: TRBV24-1
CDR3 protein: ATHGNTYNEQF

J gene: TRBJ2-7
V gene: TRBV14
CDR3 protein: ASSQGLAGEQY

J gene: TRBJ2-3
V gene: TRBV6-5
CDR3 protein: ASSYHGGREGNTQY

J gene: TRBJ1-2
V gene: TRBV11-1
CDR3 protein: ASSLARDSTGYT

J gene: TRBJ2-7
V gene: TRBV5-4
CDR3 protein: ASSSRSNGRVGNMDREQY

J gene: TRBJ2-3
V gene: TRBV27
CDR3 protein: ASSLSASLLYTDTQY

J gene: TRBJ2-2
V gene: TRBV6-5
CDR3 protein: ATRTSGTGELF

J gene: TRBJ1-1
V gene: TRBV24-1
CDR3 protein: ATTGPRLMNTEAF

J gene: TRBJ2-1
V gene: TRBV9
CDR3 protein: ASSVALGGRANAQF

J gene: TRBJ2-3
V gene: TRBV9
CDR3 protein: ASSVTGAAETDTQY

J gene: TRBJ2-5
V gene: TRBV4-2
CDR3 protein: ASSSGQWETQY

J gene: TRBJ2-1
V gene: TRBV20-1
CDR3 protein: SASGGGKGHEQF

J gene: TRBJ2-2
V gene: TRBV24-1
CDR3 protein: ATSDPGATGELF

J gene: TRBJ2-1
V gene: TRBV15
CDR3 protein: ATSRGLAKYNEQF

J gene: TRBJ2-2
V gene: TRBV20-1
CDR3 protein: SASSPRPASAGELF

J gene: TRBJ2-1
V gene: TRBV5-6
CDR3 protein: ASSLGGYHSYNEQF

J gene: TRBJ1-3
V gene: TRBV7-6
CDR3 protein: ASSLRQGNTIY

J gene: TRBJ1-2
V gene: TRBV10-3
CDR3 protein: AISESGQGASYGYT

J gene: TRBJ2-1
V gene: TRBV5-1
CDR3 protein: ASSLRRDNEQF

J gene: TRBJ1-2
V gene: TRBV20-1
CDR3 protein: SARGSVDRGYGYT

J gene: TRBJ2-2
V gene: TRBV5-1
CDR3 protein: ASSYAPNTGELF

J gene: TRBJ2-5
V gene: TRBV9
CDR3 protein: ASSVGVGAEETQY

J gene: TRBJ2-5
V gene: TRBV15
CDR3 protein: ATSRDSAGVHQETQY

J gene: TRBJ2-5
V gene: TRBV18
CDR3 protein: ASSLRPTRETQY

J gene: TRBJ1-3
V gene: TRBV20-1
CDR3 protein: SARNSGNTIY

J gene: TRBJ1-1
V gene: TRBV10-1
CDR3 protein: ASRESFGTEAF

J gene: TRBJ2-7
V gene: TRBV6-2/TRBV6-3
CDR3 protein: ASSYQQSSYEQY

J gene: TRBJ1-5
V gene: TRBV29-1
CDR3 protein: SVEDVSSPYSNQPQH

J gene: TRBJ2-3
V gene: TRBV29-1
CDR3 protein: SSGTTDTQY

J gene: TRBJ2-3
V gene: TRBV15
CDR3 protein: ATSRDRLAGTDTQY

J gene: TRBJ1-4
V gene: TRBV10-3
CDR3 protein: AIRPGTGGDLF

J gene: TRBJ2-1
V gene: TRBV19
CDR3 protein: ASSSKRSWTHNEQF

J gene: TRBJ2-1
V gene: TRBV2
CDR3 protein: ASSATQGGYNEQF

J gene: TRBJ1-5
V gene: TRBV6-5
CDR3 protein: ASSARTGGSNQPQH

J gene: TRBJ2-3
V gene: TRBV7-9
CDR3 protein: ASSLVVGTSGSTDTQY

J gene: TRBJ2-1
V gene: TRBV7-3
CDR3 protein: ASSFRGAPNEQF

J gene: TRBJ1-5
V gene: TRBV6-2/TRBV6-3
CDR3 protein: ASKKLTGGVNQPQH

J gene: TRBJ1-1
V gene: TRBV7-3
CDR3 protein: ASSLEGITEAF

J gene: TRBJ2-1
V gene: TRBV12-3/TRBV12-4
CDR3 protein: ASRPGTSGRGNEQF

J gene: TRBJ2-1
V gene: TRBV14
CDR3 protein: ASSQVSTSHQF

J gene: TRBJ2-1
V gene: TRBV6-5
CDR3 protein: ASSYWSGHSYNEQF